One and the same sample provided the 27 T cell receptor beta chains below, sequenced in a study of T cells expressing NK-cell markers. TCRdb re-called the 5' RACE reads and catalogs CDR3 proteins one per entry, DNA excluded. Its listing shows 250,000 to 300,000 distinct CDR3 sequences. Sequences were obtained from blood T cells: a sorted CD56 or NKG2C T cell subset, CD4+ or CD8+ T cells, or bulk PBMC T cells (not recorded which). The receptors originated from a woman aged 18 to 75 in good health.

This rearrangement joins TRBV6-2 or TRBV6-3 to TRBJ2-3; with no DNA, the TCRdb D assignment of TRBD1 cannot be verified. Per germline, CDR1 MNHEY and CDR2 SVGEGT. The CDR3 loop spans 16 amino acids. The CDR3 loop is CASSYGSGRGADTQYF.

The CDR3 region is CASSQDVKRGSNTGELFF. The gene calls are TRBV4-2 and TRBJ2-2; TCRdb indicates TRBD2, and absent DNA this call remains unverified. The CDR3 runs 18 residues. Germline V gene sequence: CDR1 LGHNA, CDR2 YNFKEQ.

The rearrangement joins TRBV20-1 to TRBJ1-5. This CDR3 is 16 amino acids long. CDR1 and CDR2 from the germline V gene are DFQATT and SNEGSKA (reference sequence). The CDR3: CSARDRSRNSNQPQHF.

The V and J genes are TRBV3-1 and TRBJ1-5. The germline V gene encodes CDR1 LGHDT and CDR2 YNNKEL (reference sequence). The CDR3 length is 14 residues. The chain's CDR3 is CASSQGWENQPQHF.

The chain couples TRBV7-6 to TRBJ2-1; TCRdb's assignment of TRBD1 cannot be checked, as there is no DNA. Germline CDR1 SGHVS, CDR2 FNYEAQ. The length of the CDR3 is 19 residues. CDR3 region: CASSLAGVARAGLYNEQFF.

The chain combines TRBV18 with TRBJ1-3; TCRdb names TRBD1, which stays unverified in the absence of DNA. CDR1 and CDR2 (germline): KGHSH, LQKENI. The CDR3 extends over 17 amino acids. CDR3 sequence: CASSRLGQPETGNTIYF. Combining the CDR3 with reference TRBV18 and TRBJ1-3 gives the whole variable domain NAGVMQNPRHLVRRRGQEARLRCSPMKGHSHVYWYRQLPEEGLKFMVYLQKENIIDESGMPKERFSAEFPKEGPSILRIQQVVRGDSAAYFCASSRLGQPETGNTIYFGEGSWLTVV.

The chain joins TRBV15 to TRBJ2-5; the D call of TRBD1 rests on TCRdb alone, since no DNA is present to check it. The CDR3 loop spans 17 amino acids. Germline CDR1 and CDR2: LNHNV and YYDKDF (reference sequence). CDR3 in amino acids: CATSRRQGSLESGTQYF.

The V and J genes are TRBV24-1 and TRBJ1-1; TCRdb designates TRBD1, a call that cannot be tested without DNA. The CDR3 has 13 amino acids. Germline assignment: CDR1 KGHDR and CDR2 SFDVKD. CDR3 sequence: CATRRGADTEAFF.

V gene TRBV28 combines with J gene TRBJ2-1. The CDR3 loop spans 13 amino acids. Per the germline V gene, CDR1 is MDHEN and CDR2 is SYDVKM. The CDR3 spells CASRRPSYNEQFF.

The chain combines TRBV6-5 with TRBJ2-3; the TCRdb D gene call, TRBD2, has no DNA to confirm it. The germline V gene encodes CDR1 MNHEY and CDR2 SVGAGI. This CDR3 region has 12 residues. Here the CDR3 reads CASSAGGNTQYF.

The genes are TRBV20-1 and TRBJ2-7; TCRdb picks TRBD2, but there is no DNA to check that call. The CDR3 is 13 residues long. The germline CDR1 and CDR2 sequences are DFQATT and SNEGSKA (reference sequence). CDR3 amino acids: CSARLLAGYEQYF.

J is TRBJ1-5 and V is TRBV28; TCRdb names TRBD1, which stays unverified in the absence of DNA. The CDR3 consists of 15 residues. Germline CDR1 MDHEN, CDR2 SYDVKM. CDR3 in amino acids: CASIKGQARGQPQHF.

J is TRBJ2-2 and V is TRBV27. The CDR3 covers 13 residues. CDR1 is MNHEY, CDR2 SMNVEV, per germline (reference sequence). The CDR3 sequence is CASSLRNTGELFF.

This chain joins TRBV5-6 and TRBJ2-6; with no DNA, the TCRdb D assignment of TRBD1 cannot be verified. Germline V CDR1 and CDR2: SGHDT, YYEEEE. The CDR3 is made up of 20 amino acids. This CDR3 reads CASSLLGGSLLKSGANVLTF.

This chain joins TRBV6-2 or TRBV6-3 and TRBJ2-6. Germline V CDR1 and CDR2: MNHEY, SVGEGT. The CDR3 runs 13 residues. The CDR3 here is CASRITGANVLTF.

The J gene is TRBJ2-1, the V gene TRBV2; the TCRdb D gene call, TRBD1, has no DNA to confirm it. The CDR3 extends over 15 amino acids. Germline V gives CDR1 SNHLY, CDR2 FYNNEI. Here the CDR3 reads CASSDLGQATDEQFF.

This chain links TRBV7-2 with TRBJ1-4; lacking DNA, the TRBD1 call made by TCRdb goes unchecked. CDR1 and CDR2 (germline): SGHTA, FQGNSA. This CDR3 comprises 13 residues. CDR3 region: CASSGGPNEKLFF.

The chain is built from TRBV3-1 and TRBJ2-7; the D gene TCRdb calls, TRBD1, cannot be checked with no DNA. The CDR3 is 14 residues long. Germline V gene data show CDR1 as LGHDT and CDR2 as YNNKEL (reference sequence). The CDR3 reads CASSQGATQREQYF.

The J gene is TRBJ2-5, the V gene TRBV29-1; the TRBD1 assignment by TCRdb is unverifiable without DNA. Germline CDR1 is SQVTM and CDR2 is ANQGSEA. CDR3 length equals 16 residues. The CDR3 reads CSVGRTGVGKAETQYF. Combining the CDR3 with reference TRBV29-1 and TRBJ2-5 gives the whole variable domain SAVISQKPSRDICQRGTSLTIQCQVDSQVTMMFWYRQQPGQSLTLIATANQGSEATYESGFVIDKFPISRPNLTFSTLTVSNMSPEDSSIYLCSVGRTGVGKAETQYFGPGTRLLVL.

The chain carries TRBV5-1 and TRBJ2-2; the TRBD1 assignment by TCRdb is unverifiable without DNA. The germline V gene has CDR1 SGHRS and CDR2 YFSETQ. The CDR3 runs 14 residues. The CDR3 protein is CASSPGAPGGELFF. The whole variable domain, remainder taken from reference TRBV5-1 and TRBJ2-2, is KAGVTQTPRYLIKTRGQQVTLSCSPISGHRSVSWYQQTPGQGLQFLFEYFSETQRNKGNFPGRFSGRQFSNSRSEMNVSTLELGDSALYLCASSPGAPGGELFFGEGSRLTVL.

The chain is built from TRBV5-1 and TRBJ1-1. Germline lookup yields CDR1 SGHRS and CDR2 YFSETQ. The CDR3 extends over 15 amino acids. Here the CDR3 reads CASSLGRGMNTEAFF.

The V and J genes are TRBV3-1 and TRBJ1-6; TCRdb names TRBD1, which stays unverified in the absence of DNA. The CDR3 spans 14 residues. Germline V CDR1 and CDR2: LGHDT, YNNKEL (reference sequence). The CDR3 loop reads CASSRGQGLSPLHF.

The chain links TRBV2 to TRBJ2-7; the D gene TCRdb calls, TRBD2, cannot be checked with no DNA. Germline V gives CDR1 SNHLY, CDR2 FYNNEI. This CDR3 region has 14 residues. The CDR3 loop reads CASRILAGVLEQYF. Variable domain in full (rest from reference TRBV2 and TRBJ2-7): EPEVTQTPSHQVTQMGQEVILRCVPISNHLYFYWYRQILGQKVEFLVSFYNNEISEKSEIFDDQFSVERPDGSNFTLKIRSTKLEDSAMYFCASRILAGVLEQYFGPGTRLTVT.

CDR3 protein: CASSLQGTIYGYTF. This chain connects TRBV7-2 to TRBJ1-2; TCRdb indicates TRBD1, and absent DNA this call remains unverified. CDR1 is SGHTA and CDR2 is FQGNSA in the germline V gene. The CDR3 sequence is 14 residues long.

The chain links TRBV12-3 or TRBV12-4 to TRBJ2-2. The CDR3 sequence is 16 residues long. Here the CDR3 reads CASSPNRRSNTGELFF.

The chain links TRBV28 to TRBJ2-1; TCRdb names TRBD1, which stays unverified in the absence of DNA. Germline CDR1 MDHEN, CDR2 SYDVKM. The CDR3 has 15 residues. CDR3 residues: CASSPTGQYYNEQFF.

V usage is TRBV15 and J usage is TRBJ2-3. This CDR3 has 15 residues. Germline CDR1 and CDR2: LNHNV and YYDKDF (reference sequence). CDR3 loop: CATSPGRFSTDTQYF.